What follows is one T cell receptor (beta chain) and its context. Its antigen is currently unknown. Other DNA sequences within the sample encode an identical CDR3. The source of the sample is a study of naive CD8 T cells in extremely preterm neonates. Healthy children aged roughly 15-60 months having elective surgery, and healthy nonsmoking adults, gave blood. The CDR3 loop spans 16 amino acids. Germline CDR1 reads SGDLS; CDR2 reads YYNGEE. V was clipped by 2 bases and J by 1 base, with 10 bases between them. Repertoires were generated with immunoSEQ multiplex PCR, while TCRdb's copy carries only in-frame clones and drops some. The sample has fewer than 5,500 clones, less than 98% seen once. Study outcomes and limitations: Shared CDR3 nucleotide sequences: preterm roughly 2.7%, term 0.4% to 0.45%, children 0.03%, adults roughly 0.0095%. Preterm infants showed shorter CDR3s, fewer N additions and less trimming than older groups.

The chain is built from TRBV9 and TRBJ2-6; D is undetermined. The sequence was collected from a human donor in good health. Sequenced: naive CD8+ T cells from blood. The CDR3 DNA reads as TGTGCCAGCAGCGTGGCTACAGAGTCTGGGGCCAACGTCCTGACTTTC. Translation gives CASSVATESGANVLTF.